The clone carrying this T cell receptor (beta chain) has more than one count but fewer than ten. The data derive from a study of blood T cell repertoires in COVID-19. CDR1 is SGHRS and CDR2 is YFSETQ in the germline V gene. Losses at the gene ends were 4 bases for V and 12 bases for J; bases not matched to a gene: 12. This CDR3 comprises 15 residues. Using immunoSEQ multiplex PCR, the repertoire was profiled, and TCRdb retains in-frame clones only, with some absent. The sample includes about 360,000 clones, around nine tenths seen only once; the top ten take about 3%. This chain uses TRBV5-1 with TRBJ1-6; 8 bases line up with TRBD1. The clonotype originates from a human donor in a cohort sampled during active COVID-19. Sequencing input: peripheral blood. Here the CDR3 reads CASSLMTGVFEPLHF. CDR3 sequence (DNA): TGCGCCAGCAGCCTCATGACAGGGGTTTTCGAACCCCTCCACTTT.